This T cell receptor (beta chain) was sequenced during a study of response to subunit inactivated influenza vaccine. Study outcomes and limitations: The authors suggested that every seasonal influenza vaccination recruits few new T cells.

Trimming removed 4 bases from V and 8 bases from J, with 6 bases in between. The germline CDR1 and CDR2 sequences are SEHNR and FQNEAQ (reference sequence). The CDR3 is 11 residues long. TCRdb ran MiXCR on the RT-PCR reads and lists one entry per CDR3 protein. The repertoire has approximately 700,000 distinct CDR3 sequences, approximately 15% of them found once; the top ten carry 6% to 8%. On this clonotype itself: Its specificity is not known.

The sample here was PBMCs from blood, taken around 15 days before vaccination. The chain joins TRBV7-9 to TRBJ2-1; no clear D gene. The clonotype comes from a man between 45 and 60 years old who received an inactivated influenza vaccine. CDR3 sequence (DNA): TGTGCCAGCAGCTCTGGGTATGAGCAGTTCTTC. It yields the protein CASSSGYEQFF.